This is a list of T cell receptor beta chains from one sample in a study of control samples from healthy donors and cancer patients. The data were produced by immunoSEQ multiplex PCR, yet TCRdb's version contains in-frame clones alone and is incomplete. The sample comprises over 150,000 clones, just under 95% of which are singletons, and approximately 5.5% rests with the top ten. The sequenced sample was blood. Receptors originate from a man aged 40-49 years in good health. CDR3s include the opening cysteine and the closing phenylalanine or tryptophan. D genes are given only for firm matches.

J,V,D,CDR3
TRBJ1-4,TRBV18,-,CASSPDRTNEKLFF
TRBJ2-6,TRBV7-9,-,CASSLATGTGANVLTF
TRBJ2-3,TRBV27,TRBD1,CASSGQGWYGTDTQYF
TRBJ1-3,TRBV3-1/TRBV3-2,-,CASSQVRSSGNTIYF
TRBJ2-7,TRBV11-2,TRBD1,CASSLDYRGEQYF
TRBJ1-2,TRBV2,-,CASSEAPSSLVSYGYTF
TRBJ1-1,TRBV5-1,-,CASSSVPRAGGTEAFF
TRBJ2-7,TRBV27,TRBD2,CASSPLLAGESYEQYF
TRBJ2-2,TRBV7-7,-,CASSPGGVRGTGELFF
TRBJ2-3,TRBV2,-,CASSWTASTDTQYF
TRBJ1-1,TRBV27,TRBD1,CASSKGAYTEAFF
TRBJ2-3,TRBV10-1,TRBD1,CASSEPLDRGRSSTDTQYF
TRBJ2-2,TRBV27,TRBD1,CASSLGQAGELFF
TRBJ1-1,TRBV28,-,CASSFMAGSEAFF
TRBJ1-1,TRBV7-9,-,CASSFDLVQGANTEAFF
TRBJ1-2,TRBV21-1,-,CASSKVQGRDYGYTF
TRBJ1-2,TRBV12-3/TRBV12-4,-,CASSTDRPYGYTF
TRBJ2-2,TRBV28,TRBD2,CASSWPLASGELFF
TRBJ1-5,TRBV19,TRBD1,CASSPRQGASNQPQHF
TRBJ1-1,TRBV18,TRBD1,CASSPLEGAGAFF
TRBJ1-1,TRBV27,-,CASSLSANTEAFF
TRBJ2-1,TRBV28,-,CASSLRVSGARNEQFF
TRBJ1-5,TRBV10-1,-,CATRAGQPQHF
TRBJ1-3,TRBV15,-,CATTRGRSSGNTIYF
TRBJ1-1,TRBV5-1,-,CASKQTGGTEAFF
TRBJ1-5,TRBV6-6,-,CASSSSGSRNQPQHF
TRBJ1-5,TRBV4-3,TRBD1,CASSQDVRGSNQPQHF
TRBJ2-1,TRBV19,TRBD2,CASSVSGGSYNEQFF
TRBJ2-6,TRBV18,-,CASSQNGAANSGANVLTF
TRBJ2-3,TRBV9,-,CASSVAGIRTDTQYF
TRBJ1-1,TRBV5-5,-,CASSLWGQNTEAFF
TRBJ1-1,TRBV30,-,CAWSLGGKEAFF
TRBJ1-5,TRBV5-6,-,CASSFRDGNQPQHF
TRBJ2-6,TRBV11-1,TRBD1,CASSLAGQRSGANVLTF
TRBJ1-2,TRBV6-2/TRBV6-3,TRBD1,CASRPTGTTLGGYTF
TRBJ1-1,TRBV2,-,CASWGLNTEAFF
TRBJ1-3,TRBV3-1/TRBV3-2,-,CASSLSHFASSGNTIYF
TRBJ1-2,TRBV6-5,-,CASSYSRGNYGYTF
TRBJ2-7,TRBV3-1/TRBV3-2,TRBD2,CASSGVPGLAGGEQYF